The 19 T cell receptor beta chains reported below all come from one sample, sequenced in a study of Ad26.COV2.S vaccination and SARS-CoV-2 variants. Documented treatment: around 19 received Ad26.COV2.S at low or high dose, single or two shots; roughly 5 received placebo; per-sample allocation not given. The samples date from day 63 after the first vaccine or placebo injection. TCRdb's copy holds only in-frame clones and misses some; the assay was immunoSEQ multiplex PCR. The sample lists 300,000 to 350,000 clones, 65% to 90% seen once, with roughly 10% in the top ten. The source material was peripheral blood, sampled in a trial of Ad26.COV2.S vaccine versus placebo. The receptors come from a person aged 18-60 years who received the Ad26.COV2.S COVID-19 vaccine or a placebo.

This clone was observed a single time. The chain recombines TRBV7-9 with TRBJ1-2; unclear D gene. The CDR3 has 16 residues. The germline V gene has CDR1 SEHNR and CDR2 FQNEAQ (reference sequence). Trimming stripped 4 bases from V and 0 bases from J, with 15 bases between. The CDR3 bases are TGTGCCAGCAGCTCGGGGTTACAGATTCCTAACTATGGCTACACCTTC. Protein: CASSSGLQIPNYGYTF.

The chain is built from TRBV7-9 and TRBJ2-3; the D gene is possibly TRBD2 (5 bases). The CDR3 contains 15 residues. CDR1 is SEHNR, CDR2 FQNEAQ, per germline (reference sequence). Trimming removed 4 bases from V and 3 bases from J, with 14 bases in between. CDR3 amino acids: CASSSLLVVTDTQYF. The CDR3, as DNA: TGTGCCAGCAGCTCTTTACTAGTGGTGACAGATACGCAGTATTTT.

This clone appeared a single time. The chain carries TRBV6-6 and TRBJ2-1; TRBD1 might be the D (6 bases). Per germline, CDR1 MNHNY and CDR2 SVGAGI (reference sequence). Trimming shortened V by 10 bases and J by 8 bases, and 18 bases separated the two germline ends. The CDR3 consists of 13 residues. The CDR3 DNA is TGTGCCACCCGGGACACTGGCCCCGATGAGCAGTTCTTC. Translated: CATRDTGPDEQFF.

The chain combines TRBV7-2 with TRBJ2-3, with a weak D call TRBD1 (5 bases). CDR1 SGHTA and CDR2 FQGNSA come from the germline V gene. V lost 1 base to trimming and J lost 4 bases, with 6 bases between them. This CDR3 has 13 residues. CDR3 protein: CASSLGGPDTQYF. Written as DNA, the CDR3 is TGTGCCAGCAGCTTAGGGGGCCCAGATACGCAGTATTTT.

The chain combines TRBV7-2 with TRBJ2-5; 9 bases fit TRBD1. Germline loops: CDR1 SGHTA, CDR2 FQGNSA. Trimming removed 5 bases from V and 2 bases from J; junction bases left unmatched: 6. The CDR3 consists of 15 residues. CDR3 sequence: CASSQSGTGQETQYF. CDR3 coding DNA: TGTGCCAGCAGCCAATCCGGGACAGGGCAAGAGACCCAGTACTTC.

The chain couples TRBV6-5 to TRBJ2-3; 10 bases are shared with TRBD1. Germline CDR1 and CDR2: MNHEY and SVGAGI. V shed 7 bases and J 6 bases; nucleotides not matched to a gene: 10. The CDR3 contains 15 residues. The CDR3 bases are TGTGCCAGCACTCGGACAGGGGGGGAGTGGGATACGCAGTATTTT. The encoded protein is CASTRTGGEWDTQYF.

V gene TRBV7-2 combines with J gene TRBJ2-5; TRBD2 matches at 12 bases. The CDR3 has 16 residues. From germline, CDR1 is SGHTA and CDR2 FQGNSA. J lost 2 bases, V lost 1 base, and 2 bases had no gene match. CDR3 sequence (DNA): TGTGCCAGCAGCTTAGGCGGGACTAGCGGGCAAGAGACCCAGTACTTC. It translates to CASSLGGTSGQETQYF.

In nucleotides, the CDR3 is TGTGCCAGCAGCGCTCGGGGACACCTCGGAGAAGAGACCCAGTACTTC. Translating it yields CASSARGHLGEETQYF. This chain joins TRBV7-2 and TRBJ2-5; TRBD1 might be the D (6 bases). The V end was cut by 5 bases, the J end by 3 bases, with 19 bases between. The CDR3 length is 16 residues. Germline CDR1 is SGHTA and CDR2 is FQGNSA.

The rearrangement uses TRBV4-3 and TRBJ2-3, with 10 bases aligning to TRBD2. Losses at the gene ends were 1 base for V and 8 bases for J; bases not matched to a gene: 9. The CDR3 extends over 16 amino acids. Per germline, CDR1 LGHNA and CDR2 YSLEER. In DNA form, the CDR3 reads TGCGCCAGCAGCCAAGTAGGACTAGCGGCGGTTGGTACGCAGTATTTT. It specifies CASSQVGLAAVGTQYF.

The CDR3 here is CASSADRGGNEQFF. Written as DNA, the CDR3 is TGCGCCAGCAGTGCGGACAGGGGTGGCAATGAGCAGTTCTTC. This chain connects TRBV10-2 to TRBJ2-1, with TRBD1 identical over 9 bases. The V gene end was trimmed by 4 bases and the J gene end by 6 bases; junction bases not matched to a gene: 4. CDR3 length: 14 residues. Germline values: CDR1 WSHSY, CDR2 SAAADI.

This chain links TRBV4-1 with TRBJ1-5; possibly TRBD1 for D (6 bases). V was cut by 0 bases and J by 6 bases, with 12 bases left in between. CDR3 size: 15 residues. Germline CDR1 is MGHRA and CDR2 is YSYEKL. Here the CDR3 reads CASSQDSGGAQPQHF. Here the CDR3 DNA reads TGCGCCAGCAGCCAAGATAGCGGGGGCGCTCAGCCCCAGCATTTT.

In this sample, this clone turned up once. The V gene is TRBV4-1, the J gene TRBJ2-3; D unclear. The CDR3 sequence is 14 residues long. The V and J ends lost 1 base and 4 bases respectively, with 9 bases between them. CDR1 is MGHRA, CDR2 YSYEKL, per germline. DNA of the CDR3: TGCGCCAGCAGCCAAGGGCGGACGTCAGATACGCAGTATTTT. It translates to CASSQGRTSDTQYF.

About this clone itself: Germline and junction disagree at one end, which may indicate a read error. This chain joins TRBV5-1 and TRBJ2-7; the D is unclear. The germline CDR1 and CDR2 sequences are SGHRS and YFSETQ. The CDR3 is 14 amino acids. The CDR3 DNA reads TGCGCCAGCAGCTTGGACGGCAGGTCCTCCGAGCAGTACTTC. Amino acids: CASSLDGRSSEQYF.

This clone was seen more than once but under ten times. This rearrangement joins TRBV7-2 to TRBJ2-1; TRBD2 agrees at 11 bases. The length of the CDR3 is 16 residues. After removal of 4 bases from V and 1 base from J, the junction contained 3 bases not matched to a gene. Germline values: CDR1 SGHTA, CDR2 FQGNSA. The CDR3 DNA is TGTGCCAGCAGCTCACCTAGCGGGAGGTCCTACAATGAGCAGTTCTTC. It encodes CASSSPSGRSYNEQFF.

The J gene is TRBJ2-2, the V gene TRBV30; D is perhaps TRBD2 (6 bases). CDR1 and CDR2 (germline): GTSNPN, SVGIG (reference sequence). The CDR3 runs 15 residues. The V gene lost 3 bases and the J gene lost 3 bases, with 14 bases spanning the gap. As DNA, the CDR3 is TGTGCCTGGAGAATCCTGGGACTCGACACCGGGGAGCTGTTTTTT. This encodes CAWRILGLDTGELFF.

The chain links TRBV27 to TRBJ2-1; D call uncertain. The germline V gene has CDR1 MNHEY and CDR2 SMNVEV (reference sequence). The CDR3 contains 14 residues. V shed 5 bases and J shed 2 bases, with 10 bases lying between them. CDR3 amino acids: CASSLLGTYNEQFF. The CDR3 nucleotides are TGTGCCAGCAGTCTCCTGGGCACCTACAATGAGCAGTTCTTC.

This clone was picked up one time. This chain links TRBV7-3 with TRBJ2-3; no clear D. V lost 1 base, J lost 6 bases, and 11 bases lay in between. The CDR3 is 14 residues long. Germline V gene sequence: CDR1 SGHTA, CDR2 FQGTGA. CDR3 protein: CASSLMDQRDTQYF. CDR3 bases: TGTGCCAGCAGCTTAATGGACCAAAGGGATACGCAGTATTTT.

This clone has just one count. The chain couples TRBV7-2 to TRBJ2-6, with TRBD2 identical over 8 bases. This CDR3 is 21 amino acids long. With 0 bases clipped from V and 0 bases from J, the junction kept 13 bases outside the gene matches. Germline V lookup: CDR1 SGHTA, CDR2 FQGNSA. As DNA, the CDR3 is TGTGCCAGCAGCTTAGCAGGGAGCCTTAGCGGGAAGCTCTCTGGGGCCAACGTCCTGACTTTC. Translating gives CASSLAGSLSGKLSGANVLTF.

The chain uses TRBV7-2 and TRBJ2-4; TRBD1 might be the D (6 bases). CDR3 length equals 16 residues. CDR1 and CDR2 from the germline V gene are SGHTA and FQGNSA. Trimming removed 5 bases from V and 6 bases from J, with 20 bases in between. CDR3 sequence reads: CASSPHSTGSANIQYF. The DNA for the CDR3 is TGTGCCAGCAGCCCTCATTCTACAGGGTCGGCAAACATTCAGTACTTC.